This is a list of T cell receptor beta chains from one sample in a study of neurological immune-mediated disorders. TCRdb itself ran the 5' RACE reads through MiXCR, one entry per CDR3 protein. The data hold tens of thousands of distinct CDR3 sequences, with 10% observed a single time. Input material: PBMCs. Every receptor here comes from a man aged 35 to 55 in good health. Both conserved end residues are part of each CDR3. The D gene is left open where the match is weak. Clone size is not always given. Where it is, it says once, few, many or a class for expanded clones.

cdr3_nt	cdr3_aa	d_call	clone_size	v_call	j_call
TGTGCCAGTAATAAGCCCCGTCCCGCCAACACTGAAGCTTTCTTT	CASNKPRPANTEAFF	-	many	TRBV7-4	TRBJ1-1
TGCGCCAGCAGCCAGACTAGCGGGAGTGGTATAGATACGCAGTATTTT	CASSQTSGSGIDTQYF	TRBD2	-	TRBV5-1	TRBJ2-3
TGCAGCGTTGAACCCGGGGAAGAGACCCAGTACTTC	CSVEPGEETQYF	-	many	TRBV29-1	TRBJ2-5
TGTGCCAGCAGTGAACGGAGGGAAATAGGTTATTCGGGCTATGGCTACACCTTC	CASSERREIGYSGYGYTF	-	many	TRBV6-1	TRBJ1-2
TGTGCCAGCGGATTTTACAATCAGCCCCAGCATTTT	CASGFYNQPQHF	-	few	TRBV27	TRBJ1-5
TGCAGTGCTCCCCCCGGGGCAGGGGGGGTAATCACCTTC	CSAPPGAGGVITF	TRBD1	-	TRBV20-1	TRBJ1-2
TGCAGTGCTAGAGTAGGGCCAACCTACGAGCAGTACTTC	CSARVGPTYEQYF	-	many	TRBV20-1	TRBJ2-7
TGCAGTGCTATCCAAGGACTTTTCAGGCAGGTGCAGTTCTTC	CSAIQGLFRQVQFF	-	many	TRBV20-1	TRBJ2-1
TGTGCCAGCAACCCAGGAGGGGCTATTGGGGAAGAGACCCAGTACTTC	CASNPGGAIGEETQYF	-	few	TRBV12-3/TRBV12-4	TRBJ2-5
TGTGCCAGCAGCGTCACTAGCGCCTACAATGAGCAGTTCTTC	CASSVTSAYNEQFF	TRBD2	many	TRBV9	TRBJ2-1
TGTGCCAGCAGCTCCTCCCAGGGGGGGGGTCCCCGGGATACGCAGTATTTT	CASSSSQGGGPRDTQYF	-	many	TRBV7-6	TRBJ2-3
TGTGCCAGCAGCCTACCCCCATACACCTACAATGAGCAGTTCTTC	CASSLPPYTYNEQFF	-	-	TRBV7-8	TRBJ2-1
TGCAGCGTTTCCAACAGGGGGGTCTACGAGCAGTACTTC	CSVSNRGVYEQYF	TRBD1	-	TRBV29-1	TRBJ2-7
TGTGCCAGCACCCGGGGGCTCAACTATGGCTACACCTTC	CASTRGLNYGYTF	-	many	TRBV28	TRBJ1-2
TGTGCCAGCAGCTTAGGGCCAGGCCAGGACTCCTACGAGCAGTACTTC	CASSLGPGQDSYEQYF	-	many	TRBV7-6	TRBJ2-7
TGTGCCAGCAGTTCAGTCGGCGTTCCCCAGCATTTT	CASSSVGVPQHF	-	-	TRBV27	TRBJ1-5
TGCAGTTACAGGGGGTCTGAGACCCAGTACTTC	CSYRGSETQYF	TRBD1	many	TRBV29-1	TRBJ2-5
TGCAGCGTAGTTGTGAGGGGGGCACGTCAGCCCCAGCATTTT	CSVVVRGARQPQHF	-	many	TRBV29-1	TRBJ1-5
TGTGCCAGCAGCGCGACAGGGGGCTCGGCCGGGGAGCTGTTTTTT	CASSATGGSAGELFF	TRBD1	many	TRBV7-9	TRBJ2-2
TGTGCCATCAGTGAATACAGACAGGGTGGCTCACCCCTCCACTTT	CAISEYRQGGSPLHF	TRBD1	many	TRBV10-3	TRBJ1-6
TGTGCCCTCAAAGGACAGGGGATTATGGAAGAGACCCAGTACTTC	CALKGQGIMEETQYF	TRBD1	-	TRBV30	TRBJ2-5
TGTGCCAGCAGTCTGCCGGGAGAAAGTGGCAGTGAGCAGTTCTTC	CASSLPGESGSEQFF	-	many	TRBV28	TRBJ2-1